These 29 T cell receptor beta chains were all obtained from the same sample, sequenced in a study of patients and donors after allogeneic stem cell transplantation. One entry per CDR3 protein, called by TCRdb with MiXCR from the RT-PCR reads. Of about 230,000 distinct CDR3 sequences detected, roughly an eighth appear once; the ten largest clones hold around 10%. Sequencing was done on a sample of blood, either unsorted or a sorted T cell fraction (not recorded which). The receptors derive from a human donor who was either an allogeneic HSCT recipient or a stem cell or donor lymphocyte infusion donor (not recorded which). It is not recorded whose cells these are; they may come from a transplant donor.

This clonotype has only a few counts. This chain connects TRBV29-1 to TRBJ2-7, with TRBD2 matching 12 bases. The CDR3 has 14 amino acids. V shed 4 bases and J 2 bases; nucleotides not matched to a gene: 3. The germline V gene encodes CDR1 SQVTM and CDR2 ANQGSEA. The CDR3 nucleotides read TGCAGCGTTGCTGGGACTAGCGGGCCCTACGAGCAGTACTTC. Translated, it gives CSVAGTSGPYEQYF.

The chain recombines TRBV11-3 with TRBJ2-1; either TRBD1 or TRBD2 may supply D (5 bases each). Between the trimmed V and J ends, which lost 5 bases and 3 bases, there was a span of 17 bases. Germline lookup yields CDR1 SGHNT and CDR2 YENEEA. This CDR3 is 16 amino acids long. DNA for the CDR3: TGTGCCAGCAGCCCCGGGGCGGGTTGGAACTACAATGAGCAGTTCTTC. Amino acid sequence: CASSPGAGWNYNEQFF.

The genes are TRBV21-1 and TRBJ2-7; the DNA was not compared with TRBD1, the D call given in the table. TRBV21-1 constitutes a pseudogene. The length of the CDR3 is 14 residues. CDR3 in amino acids: CASSPMGGPYEQYF. CDR3 nucleotide sequence: TGTGCCAGCAGCCCGATGGGGGGCCCCTACGAGCAGTACTTC.

J is TRBJ2-7 and V is TRBV2, with D maybe TRBD1 (6 bases). This CDR3 is built from 12 residues. V lost 5 bases and J 13 bases, leaving 18 bases between the germline ends. The germline V gene encodes CDR1 SNHLY and CDR2 FYNNEI. CDR3 amino acids: CASSLRDTSPYF. In nucleotides, the CDR3 is TGTGCCAGCAGTCTCCGGGACACCTCCCCCTACTTC.

Comments on this clonotype: This may stem from a read error, because a much larger clone lies one nucleotide away. The chain recombines TRBV4-2 with TRBJ1-2, with TRBD1 identical over 8 bases. In germline, CDR1 is LGHNA, CDR2 YNFKEQ. After removal of 4 bases from V and 4 bases from J, the junction contained 11 bases not matched to a gene. The CDR3 spans 16 residues. Here the CDR3 reads CASSPSGTGATYGYTF. CDR3 bases: TGTGCCAGCAGCCCCTCCGGGACAGGAGCCACCTATGGCTACACCTTC.

This clonotype was detected many times. The chain employs TRBV6-2 or TRBV6-3 and TRBJ1-5; D not resolved. The CDR3 length is 18 residues. V shed 0 bases and J shed 1 base, with 16 bases lying between them. The V gene's germline CDR1 is MNHEY and CDR2 SVGEGT. CDR3 region: CASSYSRISLVSNQPQHF. In DNA, the CDR3 is TGTGCCAGCAGTTACTCGCGGATATCCCTGGTCAGCAATCAGCCCCAGCATTTT.

This clonotype has a handful of counts. V usage is TRBV24-1 and J usage is TRBJ1-5; no clear D. V lost 2 bases and J lost 2, with 9 bases in between. Germline assignment: CDR1 KGHDR and CDR2 SFDVKD. The CDR3 contains 15 residues. The DNA for the CDR3 is TGTGCCACCAGTGATTCCGGGCCGGGCAATCAGCCCCAGCATTTT. Protein: CATSDSGPGNQPQHF.

By sample share, this clonotype is medium-sized. This sequence joins TRBV7-2 and TRBJ2-3; D gene ambiguous. V was trimmed by 5 bases and J by 0 bases, leaving 12 bases between them. CDR3 length equals 15 residues. Germline CDR1 is SGHTA and CDR2 is FQGNSA. CDR3 DNA: TGTGCCAGCAGCCCCACTATCTCTAGCACAGATACGCAGTATTTT. This translates into CASSPTISSTDTQYF.

This clonotype has just a few counts. The gene calls are TRBV10-3 and TRBJ1-4; the D gene is possibly TRBD1 (5 bases). Germline V gene lookup returns CDR1 ENHRY and CDR2 SYGVKD. Trimming removed 0 bases at V and 9 bases at J, with 8 bases between. The CDR3 is 13 residues long. CDR3 sequence reads: CAISESDSQKLFF. The DNA for the CDR3 is TGTGCCATCAGTGAGTCAGACAGCCAAAAACTGTTTTTT.

This clonotype was observed many times. The chain recombines TRBV2 with TRBJ1-1; a possible D gene is TRBD1 (5 bases). Germline V lookup: CDR1 SNHLY, CDR2 FYNNEI. The CDR3 length is 12 residues. Trimming took off 6 bases at V and 3 bases at J, with 8 bases between the two ends. The CDR3 nucleotides read TGTGCCAGCAGAAGGGACGACACTGAAGCTTTCTTT. It codes for CASRRDDTEAFF.

This clonotype was counted only a few times. V gene TRBV5-6 combines with J gene TRBJ2-5; D unresolved. CDR1 and CDR2 from the germline V gene are SGHDT and YYEEEE. V lost 4 bases and J 2 bases, leaving 9 bases between the germline ends. The CDR3 runs to 13 residues. The CDR3 here is CASSPAAQETQYF. CDR3 nucleotides: TGTGCCAGCAGCCCGGCGGCACAAGAGACCCAGTACTTC.

The chain is built from TRBV6-2 or TRBV6-3 and TRBJ1-2, with 9 bases that match TRBD1. CDR1 and CDR2 from the germline V gene are MNHEY and SVGEGT. The CDR3 totals 16 residues. Trimming cost V 2 bases and J 2 bases; bases outside gene matches: 6. The CDR3 coding sequence is TGTGCCAGCAGTTACCTCACGACAGGGGGGAACTATGGCTACACCTTC. Translating it yields CASSYLTTGGNYGYTF.

This clonotype was observed at least ten times. The chain joins TRBV12-3 or TRBV12-4 to TRBJ2-7; 9 bases fit TRBD2. This CDR3 region has 16 residues. J gave up 6 bases and V 5 bases, and 14 bases lay outside the gene matches. The CDR3 DNA is TGTGCCAGCAGTATCAACCGGATAGCGGGAGAATCCGAGCAGTACTTC. Its protein product is CASSINRIAGESEQYF.

The sample holds a few counts of this clonotype. This rearrangement joins TRBV2 to TRBJ1-1, with D perhaps TRBD1 (5 bases). Germline assignment: CDR1 SNHLY and CDR2 FYNNEI. The ends were cut back, 5 bases at V and 1 base at J, with 11 bases in the middle. The CDR3 spans 14 residues. The DNA for the CDR3 is TGTGCCAGCAGTAACGGGGGGTGGAACACTGAAGCTTTCTTT. It yields the protein CASSNGGWNTEAFF.

The gene calls are TRBV5-1 and TRBJ1-2; 7 bases align to TRBD1. V trimming: 4 bases; J trimming: 8 bases; junction bases outside the gene matches: 17. The CDR3 loop spans 16 amino acids. The germline gives CDR1 SGHRS, CDR2 YFSETQ. This CDR3 reads CASSEQGNPSLGGYTF. The CDR3 DNA sequence: TGCGCCAGCAGCGAACAGGGGAACCCTTCCTTGGGAGGCTACACCTTC. Complete variable domain (other parts from reference TRBV5-1 and TRBJ1-2): KAGVTQTPRYLIKTRGQQVTLSCSPISGHRSVSWYQQTPGQGLQFLFEYFSETQRNKGNFPGRFSGRQFSNSRSEMNVSTLELGDSALYLCASSEQGNPSLGGYTFGSGTRLTVV.

As regards this clonotype: Because the CDR3 is missing its conserved closing phenylalanine or tryptophan, this is likely a read error. Because the CDR3's place on the DNA is in doubt, the DNA is left out and the CDR3 is given as listed by TCRdb. V and J are TRBV5-8 and TRBJ2-3. The CDR3 region is 11 residues in length, termini included. In germline, CDR1 is SGHTS, CDR2 YDEGEE. CDR3: CASSLAAAVEP.

The chain combines TRBV6-1 with TRBJ2-5; D gene uncertain. V was cut by 6 bases and J by 5 bases, with 19 bases left in between. CDR1 and CDR2 (germline): MNHNS, SASEGT. This CDR3 spans 15 amino acids. The DNA for the CDR3 is TGTGCCAGCAGCCCCGGAAAAGTAGTCTTGGAGACCCAGTACTTC. Residues: CASSPGKVVLETQYF.

The rearrangement joins TRBV14 to TRBJ1-5; possible D gene TRBD1, 5 bases. This CDR3 spans 12 amino acids. Between the trimmed V and J ends, which lost 3 bases and 7 bases, there was a span of 7 bases. From germline, CDR1 is SGHDN and CDR2 FVKESK. The CDR3 loop reads CASSHGGQPQHF. DNA for the CDR3: TGTGCCAGCAGCCACGGGGGACAGCCCCAGCATTTT.

This clonotype showed up many times. This chain uses TRBV7-8 with TRBJ2-5; a weak D match, TRBD2 (5 bases). This CDR3 region has 15 residues. CDR1 and CDR2 from the germline V gene are SGHVS and FQNEAQ. V lost 5 bases and J lost 5, with 18 bases in between. CDR3 protein: CASSPQTNFWETQYF. In DNA form, the CDR3 reads TGTGCCAGCAGCCCCCAGACTAATTTTTGGGAGACCCAGTACTTC.

This chain links TRBV6-2 or TRBV6-3 with TRBJ2-7; 8 nucleotides match TRBD1. The CDR3 consists of 15 residues. Germline V lookup: CDR1 MNHEY, CDR2 SVGEGT. V dropped 3 bases and J dropped 2; count of bases not matched to a gene: 6. The chain's CDR3 is CASSYGSGQAYEQYF. In nucleotides, the CDR3 is TGTGCCAGCAGTTATGGATCGGGACAGGCCTACGAGCAGTACTTC.

The table lists this clonotype with a few counts. The rearrangement uses TRBV6-1 and TRBJ2-6; D possibly corresponds to TRBD1 (6 bases). Germline-derived CDR1 and CDR2 are MNHNS and SASEGT. The ends were cut back, 8 bases at V and 0 bases at J, with 20 bases in the middle. The CDR3 is made up of 18 amino acids. In nucleotides, the CDR3 is TGTGCCAGCGGGAGACAGGAATTGATATCCTCTGGGGCCAACGTCCTGACTTTC. Protein sequence: CASGRQELISSGANVLTF.

This clonotype has a count of ten or more. The CDR3 bases are TGTGCCAGCAGTTTACTGGGCATTAAGCCCTACAATGAGCAGTTCTTC. Translating it yields CASSLLGIKPYNEQFF. The chain combines TRBV28 with TRBJ2-1; no definite D call. Germline loops: CDR1 MDHEN, CDR2 SYDVKM. The CDR3 runs 16 residues. Deletions cut 2 bases from V and 2 bases from J, with 13 bases between.

This clonotype was detected many times. The chain recombines TRBV7-2 with TRBJ2-7; D is possibly TRBD1 (5 bases). The length of the CDR3 is 14 residues. V dropped 5 bases and J dropped 3 bases, with 14 bases sitting between them. The germline CDR1 and CDR2 sequences are SGHTA and FQGNSA. The CDR3 DNA reads as TGTGCCAGCAGCGCACGATCTGACAGCTACGAGCAGTACTTC. Residues: CASSARSDSYEQYF. Complete variable domain (other parts from reference TRBV7-2 and TRBJ2-7): GAGVSQSPSNKVTEKGKDVELRCDPISGHTALYWYRQSLGQGLEFLIYFQGNSAPDKSGLPSDRFSAERTGGSVSTLTIQRTQQEDSAVYLCASSARSDSYEQYFGPGTRLTVT.

This clonotype has a handful of counts. This sequence joins TRBV5-8 and TRBJ2-3; D is undetermined. Between the trimmed V and J ends, which lost 7 bases and 3 bases, there was a span of 18 bases. This CDR3 is built from 15 residues. From germline, CDR1 is SGHTS and CDR2 YDEGEE. The CDR3 loop is CASHLLRPVTDTQYF. For the CDR3, the DNA is TGTGCCAGCCACTTGTTGCGCCCCGTGACAGATACGCAGTATTTT.

This clonotype was detected only a few times. The chain couples TRBV10-3 to TRBJ2-7; D not certain. Germline values: CDR1 ENHRY, CDR2 SYGVKD. The CDR3 extends over 12 amino acids. V was cut by 10 bases and J by 6 bases, with 16 bases left in between. The CDR3 is CATRVELGEQYF. The CDR3 nucleotides read TGTGCCACAAGGGTAGAATTGGGCGAGCAGTACTTC.

The genes are TRBV5-5 and TRBJ1-5; 10 positions agree with TRBD1. This CDR3 region has 16 residues. The V and J ends lost 4 bases and 5 bases, in that order; junction bases with no gene match: 9. The germline gives CDR1 SGHKS, CDR2 YYEKEE (reference sequence). The CDR3 protein is CASSLDRGRLDQPQHF. The CDR3 nucleotides read TGTGCCAGCAGCCTAGACAGGGGGCGCTTGGATCAGCCCCAGCATTTT.

This clonotype has a single count. This CDR3 reads CSAIPENSYNSPLHF. The CDR3 DNA reads as TGCAGTGCTATACCCGAAAACTCCTATAATTCACCCCTCCACTTT. The chain couples TRBV20-1 to TRBJ1-6; D ambiguous. The CDR3 is 15 amino acids. The germline V and J ends were trimmed by 4 bases and 0 bases, with 10 bases remaining between them. Germline V gives CDR1 DFQATT, CDR2 SNEGSKA (reference sequence).

This clonotype appeared many times. This chain connects TRBV12-3 or TRBV12-4 to TRBJ1-6; D not resolved. V shed 3 bases and J shed 8 bases, with 5 bases lying between them. This CDR3 has 12 amino acids. The CDR3 sequence is CASSFPDSPLHF. DNA for the CDR3: TGTGCCAGCAGTTTTCCCGATTCACCCCTCCACTTT.

This chain uses TRBV5-6 with TRBJ1-3; D is perhaps TRBD1 (6 bases). There are 15 residues in the CDR3. V was pared by 2 bases and J by 4 bases, with 13 bases between. Germline V gene lookup returns CDR1 SGHDT and CDR2 YYEEEE. CDR3 DNA: TGTGCCAGCAGCTTATGGGGGGCCCGGGGAAACACCATATATTTT. As protein: CASSLWGARGNTIYF. Filled out from reference TRBV5-6 and TRBJ1-3, the complete variable domain reads DAGVTQSPTHLIKTRGQQVTLRCSPKSGHDTVSWYQQALGQGPQFIFQYYEEEERQRGNFPDRFSGHQFPNYSSELNVNALLLGDSALYLCASSLWGARGNTIYFGEGSWLTVV.